There are a few counts of the clone carrying this T cell receptor (beta chain). The antigen is not known. The sample has other DNA sequences that encode this CDR3 too. The authors took one heparinised blood draw, averaging about 120 mL, from each donor. These data belong to a study of beta chain features in type 1 diabetes. Expressed TCRB transcripts got sequenced, as all isolated RNA was reverse transcribed. Profiled with immunoSEQ multiplex PCR; TCRdb holds only in-frame clones, not every one. Of 500,000 to 850,000 clones in the sample, more than 12% were seen once. General study points: For patients and controls alike, PCR might favor shorter templates to the same degree. Shortening of TCRB CDR3s, moderate but significant, appeared in all four CD4+ subsets of Type 1 diabetes patients. Individuals with type 1 diabetes displayed fewer insertions and more deletions at VDJ junctions.

Trimming took 0 bases from V and 4 from J; bases not matched to a gene: 4. The CDR3 runs to 15 residues. From germline, CDR1 is GTSNPN and CDR2 SVGIG (reference sequence). What was sequenced was naive CD4+ T cells from blood. This rearrangement joins TRBV30 to TRBJ1-5; 9 positions match TRBD1. The TCR was taken from a man younger than 30 with type 1 diabetes. The CDR3 protein is CAWSVRGQGNQPQHF. The CDR3 nucleotides read TGTGCCTGGAGTGTAAGGGGACAGGGAAATCAGCCCCAGCATTTT.